This T cell receptor (beta chain) was observed in a study of cytomegalovirus exposure and HLA in healthy donors. The study's findings and limits: A link between a missense DCLRE1C variant and TCR beta V- and J-gene trimming emerged from a later analysis.

The CDR3 covers 14 residues. V was clipped by 8 bases and J by 9 bases; unmatched bases: 7. Per germline, CDR1 SNHLY and CDR2 FYNNEI. Points on this clone: What it binds is not known.

The primer mix had 60 Vbeta and 13 Jbeta primers. Assay: immunoSEQ multiplex PCR; the TCRdb copy retains only in-frame clones and omits some. The sample yields about 200,000 clones, 55% to 75% seen once. The specimen was PBMCs. The chain employs TRBV2 and TRBJ2-1, with 13 bases identical to TRBD2. The source is a man aged 40-49 years in good health and CMV-seropositive. The chain's CDR3 is CASVGLAGATEQFF. Here the CDR3 DNA reads TGTGCCAGCGTAGGACTAGCGGGGGCTACTGAGCAGTTCTTC.